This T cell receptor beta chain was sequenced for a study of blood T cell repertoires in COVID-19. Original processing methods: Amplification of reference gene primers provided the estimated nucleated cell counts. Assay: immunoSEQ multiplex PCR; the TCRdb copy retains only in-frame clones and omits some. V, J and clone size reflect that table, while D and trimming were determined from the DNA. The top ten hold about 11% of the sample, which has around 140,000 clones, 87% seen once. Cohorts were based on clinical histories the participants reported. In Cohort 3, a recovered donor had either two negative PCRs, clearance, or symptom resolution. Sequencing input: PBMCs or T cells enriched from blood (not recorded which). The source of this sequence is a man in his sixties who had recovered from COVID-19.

The chain's CDR3 is CASSPRTGGFGNQPQHF. The CDR3 region has the DNA TGTGCCAGCAGCCCTAGGACAGGGGGCTTTGGCAATCAGCCCCAGCATTTT. This chain joins TRBV5-5 and TRBJ1-5, with 11 bases identical to TRBD1. V was pared by 4 bases and J by 2 bases, with 8 bases of the junction left unmatched. The CDR3 totals 17 residues. Germline CDR1 is SGHKS and CDR2 is YYEKEE (reference sequence).